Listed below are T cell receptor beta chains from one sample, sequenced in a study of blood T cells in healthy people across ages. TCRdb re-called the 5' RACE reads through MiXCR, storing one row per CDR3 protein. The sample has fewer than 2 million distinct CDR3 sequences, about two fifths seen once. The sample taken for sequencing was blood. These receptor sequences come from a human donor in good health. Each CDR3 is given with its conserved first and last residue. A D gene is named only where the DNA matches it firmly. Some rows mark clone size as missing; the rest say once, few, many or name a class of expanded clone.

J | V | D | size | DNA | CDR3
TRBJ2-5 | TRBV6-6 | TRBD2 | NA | TGTGCCAGCAGTCTAGCGGGGGGTTGGCAAGAGACCCAGTACTTC | CASSLAGGWQETQYF
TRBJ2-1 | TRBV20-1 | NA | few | TGCAGTGTTGGTAGCGGCAAGTATTACAATGAGCAGTTCTTC | CSVGSGKYYNEQFF
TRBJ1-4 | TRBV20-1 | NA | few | TGCAGTGCTAGAGATCCGAGAGACGAAAAACTGTTTTTT | CSARDPRDEKLFF
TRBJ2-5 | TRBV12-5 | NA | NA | TGTGCTAGTGGTTCCTCTTCTGTTTTAGAGACCCAGTACTTC | CASGSSSVLETQYF
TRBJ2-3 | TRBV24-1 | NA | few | TGTGCCACCAGTGATTCGGGGCATACAGATACGCAGTATTTT | CATSDSGHTDTQYF
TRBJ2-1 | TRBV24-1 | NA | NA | TGTGCCACCAGTGGGCAAGGCCCCTACAATGAGCAGTTCTTC | CATSGQGPYNEQFF
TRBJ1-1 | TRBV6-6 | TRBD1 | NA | TGTGCCAGCAGTTACCGACAGGGTCCTATGGGGAACACTGAAGCTTTCTTT | CASSYRQGPMGNTEAFF
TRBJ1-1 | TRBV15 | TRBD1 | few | TGTGCCACCAGCAGAGATAAAGGGGGCTCTGAAGCTTTCTTT | CATSRDKGGSEAFF
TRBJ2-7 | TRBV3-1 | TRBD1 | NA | TGTGCCAGCAGCCAGGAGTCCCTCGGGACAGGGGCTTACGAGCAGTACTTC | CASSQESLGTGAYEQYF
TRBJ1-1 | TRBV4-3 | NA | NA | TGCGCCAGCAGCCGAAGGGAAAGGGGAACTGAAGCTTTCTTT | CASSRRERGTEAFF
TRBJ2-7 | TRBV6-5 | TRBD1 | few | TGTGGCAGCAGTTACGCGTCCGGGACAGGGTCCTACGAGCAGTACTTC | CGSSYASGTGSYEQYF
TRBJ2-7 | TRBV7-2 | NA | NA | TGTGCCAGCAGCTCGAGGTACACACCATCCTACGAGCAGTACTTC | CASSSRYTPSYEQYF
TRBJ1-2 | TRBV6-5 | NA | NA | TGTGCCAGCAGTTACGCGGGGGGCGAGCGTTATGGCTACACCTTC | CASSYAGGERYGYTF
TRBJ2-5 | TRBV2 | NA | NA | TGTGCCAGCCAGAACTTCGGACAGCAAGAGACCCAGTACTTC | CASQNFGQQETQYF
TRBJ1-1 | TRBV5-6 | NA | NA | TGTGCCAGCAGCCGGGTTGGCTACACTGAAGCTTTCTTT | CASSRVGYTEAFF
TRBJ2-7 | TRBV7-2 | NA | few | TGTGCCAGCAGCTTTTACGGCGACTCCTACGAGCAGTACTTC | CASSFYGDSYEQYF
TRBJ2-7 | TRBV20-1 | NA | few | TGCAGTGCTAGAGACCTAAAACAGAGCTCCTACGAGCAGTACTTC | CSARDLKQSSYEQYF
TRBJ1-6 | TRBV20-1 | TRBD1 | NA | TGCAGTGCTAGAGATCGAGGACAGGGGCTCTCACCCCTCCACTTT | CSARDRGQGLSPLHF
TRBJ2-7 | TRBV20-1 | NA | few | TGCAGTGCTAGAGATTTTCTCGACGAGCAGTACTTC | CSARDFLDEQYF
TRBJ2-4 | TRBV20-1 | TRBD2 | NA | TGCAGTGCTAGACCTTTTTCCGGGACTAGTCCCGGTGACAAAAACATTCAGTACTTC | CSARPFSGTSPGDKNIQYF
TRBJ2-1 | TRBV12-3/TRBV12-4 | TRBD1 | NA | TGTGCCAGCAGTCCCCGGTTAGGGGGCGAAGTTGGTGAGCAGTTCTTC | CASSPRLGGEVGEQFF
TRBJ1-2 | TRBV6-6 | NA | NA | TGTGCCAGCAGCCGAGACCCCATCAGGGATCGGAACTACGGCTACACCTTC | CASSRDPIRDRNYGYTF
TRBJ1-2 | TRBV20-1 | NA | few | TGCAGTGCTAGACCGCAGGGACCCTATGGCTACACCTTC | CSARPQGPYGYTF
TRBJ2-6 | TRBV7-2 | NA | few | TGTGCCAGCAGCTTCCGGACAGGCGGGACGTACTCTGGGGCCAACGTCCTGACTTTC | CASSFRTGGTYSGANVLTF
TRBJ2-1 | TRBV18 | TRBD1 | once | TGTGCCAGCTCACCCGCTTGGGGACAGGGGACCACTGAGCAGTTCTTC | CASSPAWGQGTTEQFF
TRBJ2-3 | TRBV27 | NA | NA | TGTGCCAGCACCCTAGTAAGAGGCACAGATACGCAGTATTTT | CASTLVRGTDTQYF
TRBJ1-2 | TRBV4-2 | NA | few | TGTGCCAGCAGCCCCGAGGCGGGAATCTATGGCTACACCTTC | CASSPEAGIYGYTF
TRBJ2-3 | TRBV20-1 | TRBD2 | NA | TGCAGTACTAGAGCGGGGGGGATGGATACGCAGTATTTT | CSTRAGGMDTQYF